Included here is one T cell receptor beta chain sequence, with context. Clones were sequenced by immunoSEQ multiplex PCR, and TCRdb holds only the in-frame ones, with some missing. Of tens of thousands of clones listed, more than 80% are singletons. This specimen belongs to a study of blood T cell repertoires in COVID-19. The overall study: In each case, the material was cDNA or gDNA derived from T cells, B-cell-depleted T cells, or PBMCs.

CDR3 length: 18 amino acids. J gave up 1 base and V 6 bases, and 11 bases lay outside the gene matches. The germline V gene encodes CDR1 SNHLY and CDR2 FYNNEI. Sample: peripheral blood. The origin of this receptor is a man in his 60s with COVID-19, enrolled during active disease. The chain has TRBV2 and TRBJ2-3, with 12 bases that match TRBD2. The CDR3 sequence is CASRRLAGGLLGTDTQYF. The CDR3 DNA sequence: TGTGCCAGCAGACGCCTAGCGGGAGGGCTCCTTGGCACAGATACGCAGTATTTT.